Listed below are T cell receptor beta chains from one sample, sequenced in a study of shared clonotypes between healthy human individuals. Produced via immunoSEQ multiplex PCR; TCRdb's table is partial and in-frame only. This repertoire shows some 2.1 million clones, just under 95% found once; its top ten account for about 1.7%. What was sequenced was naive CD8+ T cells from PBMCs. Every receptor here comes from a young man in good health. Some clones in this sample may be carry-over from other donors' samples. Each CDR3 is given with its conserved first and last residue. Each record gives: D gene, clone size, CDR3 length, V gene, J gene, CDR3 protein, CDR3 DNA. The D gene is left open where the match is weak. Size tells how often a clone was seen (once, few, many) or the class of an expanded clone, and some rows leave it out.

D gene: .; clone size: .; CDR3 length: 18; V gene: TRBV5-1; J gene: TRBJ2-4; CDR3 protein: CASSPGGARGIFKNIQYF; CDR3 DNA: TGCGCCAGCAGCCCTGGCGGGGCGCGGGGAATCTTCAAAAACATTCAGTACTTC
D gene: .; clone size: few; CDR3 length: 16; V gene: TRBV2; J gene: TRBJ1-1; CDR3 protein: CASSEAWTAMNTEAFF; CDR3 DNA: TGTGCCAGCAGTGAAGCCTGGACAGCGATGAACACTGAAGCTTTCTTT
D gene: .; clone size: few; CDR3 length: 13; V gene: TRBV29-1; J gene: TRBJ1-1; CDR3 protein: CSVEESGFPEAFF; CDR3 DNA: TGCAGCGTTGAAGAATCGGGGTTTCCTGAAGCTTTCTTT
D gene: .; clone size: .; CDR3 length: 16; V gene: TRBV4-3; J gene: TRBJ1-1; CDR3 protein: CASSQERTARNTEAFF; CDR3 DNA: TGCGCCAGCAGCCAAGAAAGGACAGCCCGGAACACTGAAGCTTTCTTT
D gene: .; clone size: .; CDR3 length: 17; V gene: TRBV28; J gene: TRBJ1-2; CDR3 protein: CASPVTLQENGVYGYTF; CDR3 DNA: TGTGCCAGCCCCGTAACATTACAGGAAAACGGGGTTTATGGCTACACCTTC
D gene: .; clone size: .; CDR3 length: 16; V gene: TRBV19; J gene: TRBJ1-2; CDR3 protein: CASSLIRDGDFYGYTF; CDR3 DNA: TGTGCCAGTAGCTTAATCCGGGACGGAGACTTCTATGGCTACACCTTC
D gene: .; clone size: .; CDR3 length: 14; V gene: TRBV5-1; J gene: TRBJ2-1; CDR3 protein: CASSLHYLYNEQFF; CDR3 DNA: TGCGCCAGCAGCTTGCACTATCTCTACAATGAGCAGTTCTTC
D gene: TRBD2; clone size: .; CDR3 length: 14; V gene: TRBV5-6; J gene: TRBJ2-1; CDR3 protein: CASSPGLVGNEQFF; CDR3 DNA: TGTGCCAGCAGCCCGGGACTAGTTGGTAATGAGCAGTTCTTC
D gene: .; clone size: .; CDR3 length: 14; V gene: TRBV27; J gene: TRBJ2-5; CDR3 protein: CASSRVPTQETQYF; CDR3 DNA: TGTGCCAGCAGTCGGGTCCCTACCCAAGAGACCCAGTACTTC
D gene: .; clone size: .; CDR3 length: 15; V gene: TRBV11-2; J gene: TRBJ1-3; CDR3 protein: CASSLEGSSGNTIYF; CDR3 DNA: TGTGCCAGCAGCTTAGAAGGCAGCTCTGGAAACACCATATATTTT
D gene: TRBD2; clone size: .; CDR3 length: 16; V gene: TRBV7-7; J gene: TRBJ2-1; CDR3 protein: CASSEYDSGSYNEQFF; CDR3 DNA: TGTGCCAGCAGCGAGTACGATAGCGGGAGCTACAATGAGCAGTTCTTC
D gene: .; clone size: .; CDR3 length: 14; V gene: TRBV29-1; J gene: TRBJ2-3; CDR3 protein: CSVAGRGGLGTQYF; CDR3 DNA: TGCAGCGTTGCGGGCCGGGGAGGACTTGGTACGCAGTATTTT
D gene: .; clone size: .; CDR3 length: 16; V gene: TRBV4-1; J gene: TRBJ2-7; CDR3 protein: CASSQVEPTSFGEQYF; CDR3 DNA: TGCGCCAGCAGCCAAGTTGAACCGACTAGTTTCGGCGAGCAGTACTTC
D gene: .; clone size: once; CDR3 length: 15; V gene: TRBV7-9; J gene: TRBJ1-3; CDR3 protein: CASRGAQGSGNTIYF; CDR3 DNA: TGTGCCAGCAGGGGGGCTCAGGGCTCTGGAAACACCATATATTTT
D gene: TRBD1; clone size: .; CDR3 length: 14; V gene: TRBV5-6; J gene: TRBJ2-7; CDR3 protein: CASSLATGIYEQYF; CDR3 DNA: TGTGCCAGCAGCTTGGCGACAGGGATATACGAGCAGTACTTC
D gene: .; clone size: .; CDR3 length: 17; V gene: TRBV25-1; J gene: TRBJ2-2; CDR3 protein: CASSERELSTYTGELFF; CDR3 DNA: TGTGCCAGCAGTGAACGGGAGCTAAGTACCTACACCGGGGAGCTGTTTTTT
D gene: .; clone size: once; CDR3 length: 16; V gene: TRBV14; J gene: TRBJ2-2; CDR3 protein: CASSQGRSLPAGELFF; CDR3 DNA: TGTGCCAGCAGCCAAGGTCGGTCCCTCCCGGCCGGGGAGCTGTTTTTT
D gene: TRBD2; clone size: .; CDR3 length: 12; V gene: TRBV5-1; J gene: TRBJ2-1; CDR3 protein: CASRLAGGEQFF; CDR3 DNA: TGCGCCAGCAGACTAGCGGGAGGGGAGCAGTTCTTC
D gene: .; clone size: .; CDR3 length: 15; V gene: TRBV10-2; J gene: TRBJ1-4; CDR3 protein: CATSPRGTANEKLFF; CDR3 DNA: TGCGCCACCTCCCCCCGCGGGACCGCTAATGAAAAACTGTTTTTT
D gene: .; clone size: few; CDR3 length: 15; V gene: TRBV4-1; J gene: TRBJ1-1; CDR3 protein: CASSQVTGLSPEAFF; CDR3 DNA: TGCGCCAGCAGCCAAGTAACAGGGTTATCTCCTGAAGCTTTCTTT
D gene: .; clone size: .; CDR3 length: 14; V gene: TRBV28; J gene: TRBJ2-7; CDR3 protein: CASTTPRSTYEQYF; CDR3 DNA: TGTGCCAGCACTACACCCAGGAGCACCTACGAGCAGTACTTC
D gene: .; clone size: .; CDR3 length: 11; V gene: TRBV28; J gene: TRBJ2-7; CDR3 protein: CASSLQYEQYF; CDR3 DNA: TGTGCCAGCAGCCTCCAATACGAGCAGTACTTC
D gene: .; clone size: .; CDR3 length: 11; V gene: TRBV25-1; J gene: TRBJ2-7; CDR3 protein: CASSELAEQYF; CDR3 DNA: TGTGCCAGCAGTGAATTGGCTGAGCAGTACTTC
D gene: TRBD1; clone size: few; CDR3 length: 13; V gene: TRBV27; J gene: TRBJ2-2; CDR3 protein: CASSHRGGGELFF; CDR3 DNA: TGTGCCAGCAGTCACAGGGGTGGCGGGGAGCTGTTTTTT
D gene: TRBD1; clone size: .; CDR3 length: 16; V gene: TRBV7-9; J gene: TRBJ2-3; CDR3 protein: CASSFDRVTRGDTQYF; CDR3 DNA: TGTGCCAGCAGCTTCGACAGGGTGACCCGGGGAGATACGCAGTATTTT
D gene: TRBD2; clone size: .; CDR3 length: 17; V gene: TRBV7-3; J gene: TRBJ2-3; CDR3 protein: CASSLVGTSGRTDTQYF; CDR3 DNA: TGTGCCAGCAGCTTAGTGGGGACTAGCGGGAGAACAGATACGCAGTATTTT
D gene: TRBD2; clone size: .; CDR3 length: 15; V gene: TRBV27; J gene: TRBJ2-5; CDR3 protein: CASSLRASGKETQYF; CDR3 DNA: TGTGCCAGCAGTTTAAGGGCTAGCGGGAAGGAGACCCAGTACTTC
D gene: .; clone size: .; CDR3 length: 17; V gene: TRBV27; J gene: TRBJ2-7; CDR3 protein: CASSTVRGRGPPYEQYF; CDR3 DNA: TGTGCCAGCAGTACCGTTAGGGGGAGGGGGCCCCCCTACGAGCAGTACTTC
D gene: .; clone size: .; CDR3 length: 14; V gene: TRBV28; J gene: TRBJ1-4; CDR3 protein: CASSPGGEHEKLFF; CDR3 DNA: TGTGCCAGCAGCCCCGGTGGGGAACACGAAAAACTGTTTTTT
D gene: .; clone size: .; CDR3 length: 14; V gene: TRBV7-9; J gene: TRBJ2-1; CDR3 protein: CASSLVSISDEQFF; CDR3 DNA: TGTGCCAGCAGCTTAGTGTCCATAAGCGATGAGCAGTTCTTC
D gene: .; clone size: .; CDR3 length: 15; V gene: TRBV29-1; J gene: TRBJ2-1; CDR3 protein: CSVEDDLTVYNEQFF; CDR3 DNA: TGCAGCGTTGAAGATGACTTGACAGTCTACAATGAGCAGTTCTTC
D gene: .; clone size: .; CDR3 length: 14; V gene: TRBV21-1; J gene: TRBJ2-7; CDR3 protein: CASSNGQLPYEQYF; CDR3 DNA: TGTGCCAGCAGCAACGGTCAGCTCCCCTACGAGCAGTACTTC
D gene: TRBD2; clone size: once; CDR3 length: 16; V gene: TRBV19; J gene: TRBJ2-3; CDR3 protein: CASRLDSGREADTQYF; CDR3 DNA: TGTGCCAGTAGACTGGATAGCGGGAGGGAAGCAGATACGCAGTATTTT
D gene: .; clone size: .; CDR3 length: 11; V gene: TRBV7-9; J gene: TRBJ2-1; CDR3 protein: CASSWGTGEFF; CDR3 DNA: TGTGCCAGCAGCTGGGGGACTGGGGAGTTCTTC
D gene: TRBD2; clone size: .; CDR3 length: 14; V gene: TRBV4-2; J gene: TRBJ2-7; CDR3 protein: CASSQMASGSEQYF; CDR3 DNA: TGTGCCAGCAGCCAGATGGCTAGCGGCTCCGAGCAGTACTTC
D gene: .; clone size: .; CDR3 length: 13; V gene: TRBV19; J gene: TRBJ2-7; CDR3 protein: CASSIIVAYEQYF; CDR3 DNA: TGTGCCAGTAGTATCATAGTTGCCTACGAGCAGTACTTC
D gene: TRBD2; clone size: .; CDR3 length: 15; V gene: TRBV4-1; J gene: TRBJ2-7; CDR3 protein: CASSQGLAGLYEQYF; CDR3 DNA: TGCGCCAGCAGCCAGGGACTAGCGGGACTCTACGAGCAGTACTTC
D gene: TRBD2; clone size: .; CDR3 length: 14; V gene: TRBV10-2; J gene: TRBJ2-2; CDR3 protein: CASRPAGVIGELFF; CDR3 DNA: TGCGCCAGCCGTCCAGCGGGAGTTATCGGGGAGCTGTTTTTT
D gene: TRBD2; clone size: .; CDR3 length: 16; V gene: TRBV5-4; J gene: TRBJ2-1; CDR3 protein: CASSLGAAGGRNEQFF; CDR3 DNA: TGTGCCAGCAGCTTGGGTGCAGCGGGAGGGAGAAATGAGCAGTTCTTC
D gene: TRBD2; clone size: .; CDR3 length: 15; V gene: TRBV4-3; J gene: TRBJ2-1; CDR3 protein: CASSQGSGVYNEQFF; CDR3 DNA: TGCGCCAGCAGCCAAGGGAGCGGGGTATACAATGAGCAGTTCTTC
D gene: .; clone size: .; CDR3 length: 16; V gene: TRBV7-8; J gene: TRBJ2-5; CDR3 protein: CASRVYQGAGEETQYF; CDR3 DNA: TGTGCCAGCAGAGTTTATCAGGGGGCGGGGGAGGAGACCCAGTACTTC
D gene: .; clone size: .; CDR3 length: 13; V gene: TRBV6-5; J gene: TRBJ1-2; CDR3 protein: CASSYSANYGYTF; CDR3 DNA: TGTGCCAGCAGTTACTCCGCCAACTATGGCTACACCTTC
D gene: .; clone size: once; CDR3 length: 11; V gene: TRBV10-2; J gene: TRBJ2-1; CDR3 protein: CASSWPDEQFF; CDR3 DNA: TGCGCCAGCAGTTGGCCGGATGAGCAGTTCTTC
D gene: .; clone size: .; CDR3 length: 16; V gene: TRBV5-1; J gene: TRBJ2-7; CDR3 protein: CASSPETGLRAYEQYF; CDR3 DNA: TGCGCCAGCAGCCCAGAAACAGGACTTAGAGCCTACGAGCAGTACTTC
D gene: .; clone size: .; CDR3 length: 14; V gene: TRBV19; J gene: TRBJ1-1; CDR3 protein: CASRARILKTEAFF; CDR3 DNA: TGTGCCAGTAGGGCACGCATTCTCAAAACTGAAGCTTTCTTT
D gene: .; clone size: once; CDR3 length: 12; V gene: TRBV7-9; J gene: TRBJ2-7; CDR3 protein: CASSLGGREQYF; CDR3 DNA: TGTGCCAGCAGCTTAGGAGGCAGGGAGCAGTACTTC
D gene: TRBD2; clone size: once; CDR3 length: 13; V gene: TRBV7-2; J gene: TRBJ2-7; CDR3 protein: CAVRGLGSHEQYF; CDR3 DNA: TGTGCCGTCCGGGGACTAGGCTCCCACGAGCAGTACTTC
D gene: TRBD1; clone size: .; CDR3 length: 14; V gene: TRBV7-9; J gene: TRBJ1-5; CDR3 protein: CASSSGQGLQPQHF; CDR3 DNA: TGTGCCAGCAGCTCCGGACAGGGGTTACAGCCCCAGCATTTT
D gene: .; clone size: .; CDR3 length: 15; V gene: TRBV7-9; J gene: TRBJ1-1; CDR3 protein: CASSLDRNVNTEAFF; CDR3 DNA: TGTGCCAGCAGCTTAGACAGAAACGTTAACACTGAAGCTTTCTTT
D gene: .; clone size: .; CDR3 length: 15; V gene: TRBV4-1; J gene: TRBJ1-1; CDR3 protein: CASSQRTALNTEAFF; CDR3 DNA: TGCGCCAGCAGCCAAAGGACAGCCTTGAACACTGAAGCTTTCTTT
D gene: TRBD2; clone size: once; CDR3 length: 16; V gene: TRBV11-3; J gene: TRBJ2-2; CDR3 protein: CASSPRTSGSRLELFF; CDR3 DNA: TGTGCCAGCAGCCCGAGGACTAGCGGGAGTCGCTTGGAGCTGTTTTTT
D gene: .; clone size: .; CDR3 length: 17; V gene: TRBV4-1; J gene: TRBJ1-5; CDR3 protein: CASSQGSGRGSNQPQHF; CDR3 DNA: TGCGCCAGCAGTCAGGGCTCAGGGAGGGGGAGCAATCAGCCCCAGCATTTT
D gene: .; clone size: .; CDR3 length: 18; V gene: TRBV28; J gene: TRBJ2-3; CDR3 protein: CASSFPTHRTFSTDTQYF; CDR3 DNA: TGTGCCAGCAGTTTTCCCACCCATCGGACATTCTCCACAGATACGCAGTATTTT
D gene: .; clone size: once; CDR3 length: 16; V gene: TRBV7-9; J gene: TRBJ2-7; CDR3 protein: CASSLASSGPPYEQYF; CDR3 DNA: TGTGCCAGCAGCTTAGCGTCATCGGGACCACCATACGAGCAGTACTTC